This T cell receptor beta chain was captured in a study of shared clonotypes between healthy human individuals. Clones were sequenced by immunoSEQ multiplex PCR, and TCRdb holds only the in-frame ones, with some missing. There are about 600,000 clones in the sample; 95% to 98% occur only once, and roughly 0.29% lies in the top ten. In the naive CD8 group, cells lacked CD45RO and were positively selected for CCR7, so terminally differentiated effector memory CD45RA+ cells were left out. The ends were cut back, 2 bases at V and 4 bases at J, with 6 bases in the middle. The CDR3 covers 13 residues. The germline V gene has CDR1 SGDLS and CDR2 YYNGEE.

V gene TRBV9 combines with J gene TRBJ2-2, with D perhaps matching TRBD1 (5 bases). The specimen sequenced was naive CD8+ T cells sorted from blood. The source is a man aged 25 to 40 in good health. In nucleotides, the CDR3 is TGTGCCAGCAGCGTCAGGGTCACCGGGGAGCTGTTTTTT. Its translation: CASSVRVTGELFF.